This paragraph covers one T cell receptor (beta chain) sequence. At one end, the junction sequence differs from germline, possibly due to a read error. This CDR3 has 14 amino acids. Germline loops: CDR1 MNHNY, CDR2 SVGAGI (reference sequence). Investigators reverse transcribed all isolated RNA, so they sequenced expressed TCRB transcripts. Repertoires were generated with immunoSEQ multiplex PCR, while TCRdb's copy carries only in-frame clones and drops some. The sample shows 15,000 to 20,000 clones, 50% of them seen only once. This entry belongs to a study of beta chain features in type 1 diabetes. The sequenced material came from stem cell memory CD4+ T cells from blood. The clonotype originates from a man aged 18 to 30 in good health. This sequence joins TRBV6-6 and TRBJ1-6, with 7 bases identical to TRBD1. The CDR3 protein is CASGYSTGQSPLHF. The DNA for the CDR3 is TGTGCCAGCGGTTACTCGACAGGGCAATCACCCCTCCACTTT.